This TCR beta chain emerged from a study of blood T cell repertoires in COVID-19. At the level of the study: Material from acute and convalescent COVID-19 was sourced from the United States, Italy and Spain. Sources were T cells, B-cell-depleted T cells, or PBMCs; the material itself was cDNA or gDNA.

Authors' data handling: Researchers report that nucleated cell counts were estimated from reference gene primer amplification. TCRdb keeps only in-frame clones here, not all; method: immunoSEQ multiplex PCR. V, J and clone size are those of that table, while D and trimming were read from the DNA. Of about 110,000 clones in the sample, 70% to 75% were seen once. This sequence originates from a human donor with acute or convalescent COVID-19. The donor label of this sample is uncertain. Input material: peripheral blood.

CDR3 nucleotides: TGTGCCAGCAGCCCGTTCCCAGGGGACTATGGCTACACCTTC. This translates into CASSPFPGDYGYTF. The chain couples TRBV5-5 to TRBJ1-2, with D perhaps matching TRBD1 (6 bases). V dropped 4 bases and J dropped 3 bases, with 13 bases sitting between them. CDR1 and CDR2 (germline): SGHKS, YYEKEE (reference sequence). The CDR3 length is 14 residues.